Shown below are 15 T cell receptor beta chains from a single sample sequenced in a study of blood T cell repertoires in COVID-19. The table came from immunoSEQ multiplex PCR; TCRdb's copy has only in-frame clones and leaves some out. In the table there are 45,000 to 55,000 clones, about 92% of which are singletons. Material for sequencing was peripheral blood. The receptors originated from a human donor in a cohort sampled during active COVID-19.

CDR3 in DNA: TGTGCCAGCAGTTCCACGGGAAGCGGACTTCACTATGGCTACACCTTC. Its protein is CASSSTGSGLHYGYTF. This chain links TRBV6-6 with TRBJ1-2; unclear D gene. The CDR3 runs 16 residues. CDR1 is MNHNY and CDR2 is SVGAGI in the germline V gene (reference sequence). V was trimmed by 4 bases and J by 3 bases, leaving 18 bases between them.

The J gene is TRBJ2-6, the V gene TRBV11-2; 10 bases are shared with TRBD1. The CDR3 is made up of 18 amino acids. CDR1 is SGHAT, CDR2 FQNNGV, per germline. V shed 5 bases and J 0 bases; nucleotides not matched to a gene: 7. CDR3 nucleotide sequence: TGTGCCAGCAGCCCCCGGGACAGGGGCATCTCTGGGGCCAACGTCCTGACTTTC. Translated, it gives CASSPRDRGISGANVLTF.

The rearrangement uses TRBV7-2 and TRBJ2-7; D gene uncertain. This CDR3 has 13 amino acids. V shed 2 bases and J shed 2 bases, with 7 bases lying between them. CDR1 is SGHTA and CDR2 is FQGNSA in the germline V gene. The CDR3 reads CASSLSGPYEQYF. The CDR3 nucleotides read TGTGCCAGCAGCTTATCGGGTCCCTACGAGCAGTACTTC.

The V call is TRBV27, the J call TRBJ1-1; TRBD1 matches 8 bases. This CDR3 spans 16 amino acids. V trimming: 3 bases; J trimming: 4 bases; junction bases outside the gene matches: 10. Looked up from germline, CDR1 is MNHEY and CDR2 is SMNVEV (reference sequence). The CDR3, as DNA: TGTGCCAGCAGTTTCTCCAAAGGACAGGGCTCCACTGAAGCTTTCTTT. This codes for CASSFSKGQGSTEAFF.

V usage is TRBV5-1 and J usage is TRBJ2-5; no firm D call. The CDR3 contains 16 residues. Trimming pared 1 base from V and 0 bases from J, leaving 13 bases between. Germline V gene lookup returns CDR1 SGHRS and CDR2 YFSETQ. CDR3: CASSLMSGQYQETQYF. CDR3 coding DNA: TGCGCCAGCAGCTTGATGTCAGGCCAGTACCAAGAGACCCAGTACTTC. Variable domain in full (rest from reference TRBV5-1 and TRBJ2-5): KAGVTQTPRYLIKTRGQQVTLSCSPISGHRSVSWYQQTPGQGLQFLFEYFSETQRNKGNFPGRFSGRQFSNSRSEMNVSTLELGDSALYLCASSLMSGQYQETQYFGPGTRLLVL.

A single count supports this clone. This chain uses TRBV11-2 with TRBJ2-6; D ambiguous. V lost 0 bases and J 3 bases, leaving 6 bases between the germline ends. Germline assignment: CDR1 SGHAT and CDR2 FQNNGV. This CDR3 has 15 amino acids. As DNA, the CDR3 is TGTGCCAGCAGCTTAGACTGGAGTGGGGCCAACGTCCTGACTTTC. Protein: CASSLDWSGANVLTF. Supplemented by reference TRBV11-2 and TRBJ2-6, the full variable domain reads EAGVAQSPRYKIIEKRQSVAFWCNPISGHATLYWYQQILGQGPKLLIQFQNNGVVDDSQLPKDRFSAERLKGVDSTLKIQPAKLEDSAVYLCASSLDWSGANVLTFGAGSRLTVL.

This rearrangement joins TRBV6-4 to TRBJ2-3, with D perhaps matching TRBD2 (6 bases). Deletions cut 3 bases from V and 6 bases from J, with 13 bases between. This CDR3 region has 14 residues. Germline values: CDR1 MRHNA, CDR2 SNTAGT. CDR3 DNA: TGTGCCAGCAGTGAATCCGGGAGTCGGGATACGCAGTATTTT. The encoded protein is CASSESGSRDTQYF.

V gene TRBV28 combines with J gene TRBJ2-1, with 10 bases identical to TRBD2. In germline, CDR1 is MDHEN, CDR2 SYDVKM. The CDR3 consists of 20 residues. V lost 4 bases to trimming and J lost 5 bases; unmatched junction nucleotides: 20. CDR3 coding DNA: TGTGCCAGCAGTTCCCCCGGGGGTAGCGGGAGGTTCTCCCCCCACAATGAGCAGTTCTTC. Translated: CASSSPGGSGRFSPHNEQFF.

The CDR3 spells CASSLTRTDYNEQFF. As DNA, the CDR3 is TGCGCCAGCAGCCTAACTAGGACCGATTACAATGAGCAGTTCTTC. The chain uses TRBV5-1 and TRBJ2-1; D perhaps matches TRBD2 (5 bases). V lost 4 bases to trimming and J lost 4 bases, with 15 bases between them. The CDR3 has 15 residues. Germline lookup yields CDR1 SGHRS and CDR2 YFSETQ.

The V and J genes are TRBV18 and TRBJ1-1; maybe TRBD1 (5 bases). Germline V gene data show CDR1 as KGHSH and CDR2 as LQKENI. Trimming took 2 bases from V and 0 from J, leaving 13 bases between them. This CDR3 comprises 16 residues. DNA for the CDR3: TGTGCCAGCTCACCAAAGGGGCGACGGATGAACACTGAAGCTTTCTTT. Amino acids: CASSPKGRRMNTEAFF.

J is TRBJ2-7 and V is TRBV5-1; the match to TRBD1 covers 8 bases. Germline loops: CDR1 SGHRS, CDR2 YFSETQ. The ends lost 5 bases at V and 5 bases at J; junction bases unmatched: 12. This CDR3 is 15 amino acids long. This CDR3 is CASRADRVVGDEQYF. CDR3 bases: TGCGCCAGCAGGGCGGACAGGGTAGTGGGGGACGAGCAGTACTTC.

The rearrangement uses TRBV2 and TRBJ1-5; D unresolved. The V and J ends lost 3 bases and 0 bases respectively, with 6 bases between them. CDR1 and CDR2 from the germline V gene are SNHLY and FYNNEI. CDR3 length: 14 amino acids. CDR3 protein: CASSDPSSNQPQHF. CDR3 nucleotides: TGTGCCAGCAGTGATCCCAGTAGCAATCAGCCCCAGCATTTT.

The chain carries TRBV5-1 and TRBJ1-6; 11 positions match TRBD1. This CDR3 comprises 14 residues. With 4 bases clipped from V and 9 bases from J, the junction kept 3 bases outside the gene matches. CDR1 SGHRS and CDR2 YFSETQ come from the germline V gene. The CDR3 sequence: CASSPGTGGSPLHF. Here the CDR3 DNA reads TGCGCCAGCAGCCCCGGGACAGGGGGTTCACCCCTCCACTTT.

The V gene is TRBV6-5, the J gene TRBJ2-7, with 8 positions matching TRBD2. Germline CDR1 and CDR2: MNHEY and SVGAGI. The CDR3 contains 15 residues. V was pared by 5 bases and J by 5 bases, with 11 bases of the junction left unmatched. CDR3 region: CASSILWRGDNEQYF. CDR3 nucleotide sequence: TGTGCCAGCAGTATTCTTTGGCGGGGGGACAACGAGCAGTACTTC.

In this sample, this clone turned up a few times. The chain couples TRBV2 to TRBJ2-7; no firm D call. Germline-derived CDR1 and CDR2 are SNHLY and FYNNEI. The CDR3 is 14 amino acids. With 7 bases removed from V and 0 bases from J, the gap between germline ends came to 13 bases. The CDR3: CASTLVQDSYEQYF. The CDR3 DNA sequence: TGTGCCAGCACCTTAGTTCAGGACTCCTACGAGCAGTACTTC.